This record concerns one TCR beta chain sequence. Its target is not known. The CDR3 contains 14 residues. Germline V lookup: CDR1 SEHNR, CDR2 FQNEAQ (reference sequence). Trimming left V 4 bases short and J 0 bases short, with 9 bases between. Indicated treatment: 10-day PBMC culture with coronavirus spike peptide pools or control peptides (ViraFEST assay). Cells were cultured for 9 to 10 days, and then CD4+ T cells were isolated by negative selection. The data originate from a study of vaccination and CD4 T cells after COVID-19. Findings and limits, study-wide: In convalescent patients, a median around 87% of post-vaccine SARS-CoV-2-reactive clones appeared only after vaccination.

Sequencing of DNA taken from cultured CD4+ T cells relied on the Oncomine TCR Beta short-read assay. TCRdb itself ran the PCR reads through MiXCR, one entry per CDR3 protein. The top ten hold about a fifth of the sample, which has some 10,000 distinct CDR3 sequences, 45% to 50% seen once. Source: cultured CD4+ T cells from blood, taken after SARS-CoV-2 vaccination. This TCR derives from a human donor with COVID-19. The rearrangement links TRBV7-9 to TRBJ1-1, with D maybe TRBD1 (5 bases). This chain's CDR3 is CASSSGGMNTEAFF. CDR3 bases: TGTGCCAGCAGCTCGGGGGGGATGAACACTGAAGCTTTCTTT.